This TCR beta chain appears in the sequencing data of a study of CDR3 diversity in severe acne. This CDR3 has 12 amino acids. V was clipped by 6 bases and J by 5 bases; unmatched bases: 6. The germline CDR1 and CDR2 sequences are SQVTM and ANQGSEA. TCRdb itself ran the PCR reads through MiXCR, one entry per CDR3 protein. The sample carries roughly 81,000 distinct CDR3 sequences, 45% to 55% recorded once. This clonotype is medium-sized in the sample. The rearrangement joins TRBV29-1 to TRBJ2-7; 8 nucleotides agree with TRBD1. The receptor was isolated from a male donor in good health, serving as a control. Sample: blood. Here the CDR3 DNA reads TGCAGCGTGCGACAGGGGACCCACGAGCAGTACTTC. It codes for CSVRQGTHEQYF.